The rows below give T cell receptor beta chains drawn from one sample of a study of cytotoxic CD8 clonotypes in ibrutinib-treated CLL. TCRdb's table, derived via immunoSEQ multiplex PCR, lists solely in-frame clones and lacks some. The sample holds fewer than 100,000 clones, roughly three quarters seen once. This specimen consisted of PBMCs, obtained after 12 months of ibrutinib treatment. The receptors were sampled from a human donor with chronic lymphocytic leukemia. Both conserved end residues are part of each CDR3. Fields, in order: V gene, CDR3 length, clone size, J gene, CDR3 protein. Expanded clones are given a class, and other clones once, few, many or no size at all.

v_gene: TRBV11-3; len: 14; abundance: -; j_gene: TRBJ2-1; CDR3aa: CASSNRGGYNEQFF
v_gene: TRBV28; len: 14; abundance: -; j_gene: TRBJ2-7; CDR3aa: CASSSGGSSYEQYF
v_gene: TRBV28; len: 14; abundance: -; j_gene: TRBJ1-2; CDR3aa: CASSLSGTPLGYTF
v_gene: TRBV28; len: 17; abundance: -; j_gene: TRBJ2-3; CDR3aa: CASSLFFWTRRTDTQYF
v_gene: TRBV9; len: 14; abundance: -; j_gene: TRBJ1-2; CDR3aa: CASRDRADAGGYTF
v_gene: TRBV5-1; len: 15; abundance: once; j_gene: TRBJ2-5; CDR3aa: CASSPRPGGQETQYF
v_gene: TRBV5-4; len: 16; abundance: -; j_gene: TRBJ2-1; CDR3aa: CASSFDPGQRHNEQFF
v_gene: TRBV5-1; len: 16; abundance: -; j_gene: TRBJ2-5; CDR3aa: CASSLGLSGDPETQYF
v_gene: TRBV19; len: 15; abundance: -; j_gene: TRBJ1-2; CDR3aa: CASSRDSRADYGYTF
v_gene: TRBV14; len: 12; abundance: -; j_gene: TRBJ1-1; CDR3aa: CASSQSGPEAFF
v_gene: TRBV19; len: 13; abundance: -; j_gene: TRBJ1-5; CDR3aa: CASDGQFNQPQHF
v_gene: TRBV7-9; len: 16; abundance: -; j_gene: TRBJ2-3; CDR3aa: CASSLLAGGPTDTQYF
v_gene: TRBV27; len: 15; abundance: few; j_gene: TRBJ1-4; CDR3aa: CASSWAWGMGEKLFF
v_gene: TRBV28; len: 16; abundance: -; j_gene: TRBJ2-1; CDR3aa: CASSLVASGGHNEQFF
v_gene: TRBV6-1; len: 13; abundance: -; j_gene: TRBJ2-7; CDR3aa: CAARDSGTYEQYF
v_gene: TRBV29-1; len: 16; abundance: -; j_gene: TRBJ2-7; CDR3aa: CSVGGGGTSGRDEQYF
v_gene: TRBV12-1; len: 14; abundance: -; j_gene: TRBJ2-2; CDR3aa: CASSPPGNTGELFF
v_gene: TRBV5-5; len: 14; abundance: -; j_gene: TRBJ2-7; CDR3aa: CASTPPGQVHEQYF
v_gene: TRBV7-8; len: 16; abundance: -; j_gene: TRBJ1-1; CDR3aa: CASSLARVGGNTEAFF
v_gene: TRBV2; len: 14; abundance: many; j_gene: TRBJ1-5; CDR3aa: CASSWDSHNQPQHF
v_gene: TRBV7-8; len: 12; abundance: -; j_gene: TRBJ2-7; CDR3aa: CATRQGTYEQYF
v_gene: TRBV9; len: 15; abundance: -; j_gene: TRBJ2-3; CDR3aa: CASNPGATRTDTQYF
v_gene: TRBV7-2; len: 13; abundance: -; j_gene: TRBJ2-4; CDR3aa: CASSATGVHIQYF
v_gene: TRBV18; len: 13; abundance: -; j_gene: TRBJ2-3; CDR3aa: CASSPFPTDTQYF
v_gene: TRBV9; len: 15; abundance: few; j_gene: TRBJ1-6; CDR3aa: CASSVAVGSNSPLHF
v_gene: TRBV15; len: 16; abundance: -; j_gene: TRBJ2-3; CDR3aa: CATSRGGDTRTDTQYF
v_gene: TRBV11-1; len: 13; abundance: -; j_gene: TRBJ2-7; CDR3aa: CASSPGPVREQYF
v_gene: TRBV28; len: 14; abundance: -; j_gene: TRBJ2-3; CDR3aa: CASSRDKSTDTQYF
v_gene: TRBV6-6; len: 14; abundance: medium-sized; j_gene: TRBJ2-5; CDR3aa: CASSLSKTQETQYF
v_gene: TRBV7-2; len: 12; abundance: -; j_gene: TRBJ2-7; CDR3aa: CASSLPTGWQYF
v_gene: TRBV9; len: 13; abundance: -; j_gene: TRBJ2-4; CDR3aa: CASSVAQRGQQYF
v_gene: TRBV30; len: 11; abundance: -; j_gene: TRBJ1-2; CDR3aa: CAWSVFYGYTF
v_gene: TRBV29-1; len: 11; abundance: -; j_gene: TRBJ1-2; CDR3aa: CSYWVEGGYTF
v_gene: TRBV4-3; len: 16; abundance: -; j_gene: TRBJ1-4; CDR3aa: CASSQDKGATNEKLFF
v_gene: TRBV28; len: 19; abundance: -; j_gene: TRBJ2-7; CDR3aa: CASSQRTGGPLNRPYEQYF
v_gene: TRBV4-2; len: 15; abundance: -; j_gene: TRBJ2-1; CDR3aa: CASSQDGVPGLEQFF
v_gene: TRBV5-1; len: 17; abundance: -; j_gene: TRBJ1-4; CDR3aa: CASSLDPRAAPNEKLFF
v_gene: TRBV30; len: 14; abundance: -; j_gene: TRBJ1-5; CDR3aa: CAWSVASGDQPQHF
v_gene: TRBV28; len: 12; abundance: few; j_gene: TRBJ1-5; CDR3aa: CASLGGGQPQHF
v_gene: TRBV11-2; len: 17; abundance: -; j_gene: TRBJ2-6; CDR3aa: CASLTRRRGPGANVLTF
v_gene: TRBV5-4; len: 13; abundance: -; j_gene: TRBJ2-3; CDR3aa: CASSLEARDTQYF
v_gene: TRBV11-3; len: 13; abundance: -; j_gene: TRBJ2-7; CDR3aa: CASSYGPLGEQYF
v_gene: TRBV7-3; len: 14; abundance: -; j_gene: TRBJ2-5; CDR3aa: CASSLMSGQGTQYF
v_gene: TRBV6-4; len: 16; abundance: -; j_gene: TRBJ2-3; CDR3aa: CASSATPGGTTDTQYF
v_gene: TRBV18; len: 15; abundance: -; j_gene: TRBJ1-2; CDR3aa: CASSPSATNNYGYTF
v_gene: TRBV2; len: 14; abundance: -; j_gene: TRBJ1-1; CDR3aa: CASSPGTGSPEAFF
v_gene: TRBV15; len: 17; abundance: -; j_gene: TRBJ2-5; CDR3aa: CATSRPWPGPVGETQYF
v_gene: TRBV5-6; len: 15; abundance: -; j_gene: TRBJ2-3; CDR3aa: CASSLVGTGTDTQYF
v_gene: TRBV28; len: 15; abundance: -; j_gene: TRBJ1-2; CDR3aa: CASSLMTEPNYGYTF
v_gene: TRBV7-2; len: 13; abundance: -; j_gene: TRBJ1-2; CDR3aa: CASSLQRTYGYTF
v_gene: TRBV19; len: 16; abundance: -; j_gene: TRBJ2-7; CDR3aa: CASSTPPAGASYEQYF